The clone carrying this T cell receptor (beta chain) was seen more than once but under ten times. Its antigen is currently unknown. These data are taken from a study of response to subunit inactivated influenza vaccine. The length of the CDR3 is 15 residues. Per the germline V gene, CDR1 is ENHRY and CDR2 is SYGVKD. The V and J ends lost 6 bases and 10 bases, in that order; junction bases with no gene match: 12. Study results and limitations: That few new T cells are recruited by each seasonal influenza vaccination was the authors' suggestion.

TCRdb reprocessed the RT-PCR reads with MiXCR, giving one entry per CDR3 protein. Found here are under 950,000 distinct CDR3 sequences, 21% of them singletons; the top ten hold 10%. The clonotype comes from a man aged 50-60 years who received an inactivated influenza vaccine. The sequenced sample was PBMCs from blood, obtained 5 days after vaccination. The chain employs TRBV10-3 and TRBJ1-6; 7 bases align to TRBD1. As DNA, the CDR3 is TGTGCCATCAGCGAGAAACAGGGGTTGAGGTCACCCCTCCACTTT. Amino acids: CAISEKQGLRSPLHF.